This T cell receptor beta chain was recovered during a study of neoadjuvant anti-PD-1 for oral cavity cancer. Time point given: after neoadjuvant nivolumab, at surgical resection. Patients were newly diagnosed with stage II-IVA oral cavity squamous cell carcinoma without prior systemic or radiation treatment. The patients had HPV-negative, locally advanced oral cavity squamous cell carcinoma. Method: immunoSEQ multiplex PCR; TCRdb's copy keeps in-frame clones and lacks some. The data contain tens of thousands of clones, 25% to 30% of them seen just once; the ten biggest clones take up 16%. In its sample, this clone ranks as medium-sized. Germline trimming cut 4 bases from V and 0 bases from J; bases unmatched to any gene: 12. Germline V gives CDR1 MGHRA, CDR2 YSYEKL. This CDR3 region has 18 residues.

Sequencing was performed on tumor tissue, taken after nivolumab (anti-PD-1) treatment. The V and J genes are TRBV4-1 and TRBJ2-3; TRBD2 matches 8 bases. The receptor was derived from a person between 40 and 85 years old with oral cavity squamous cell carcinoma. CDR3 DNA: TGCGCCAGCAGCCTGCAACCGACTAGCGACACTAGCACAGATACGCAGTATTTT. Protein product: CASSLQPTSDTSTDTQYF.